What follows are 7 T cell receptor beta chains derived from one specimen sequenced in a study of OX40 agonist ivuxolimab in advanced cancers. Clones were read by immunoSEQ multiplex PCR, and TCRdb kept only the in-frame ones, dropping some. The sample lists about 80,000 clones; approximately 90% were seen once. This material consisted of CD4+ or CD8+ T cells sorted from blood, taken in a trial of the OX40 agonist ivuxolimab. The source is an adult with an advanced solid tumor such as melanoma, head and neck, liver or kidney cancer.

The rearrangement uses TRBV6-5 and TRBJ1-1, with 7 bases matching TRBD1. CDR1 MNHEY and CDR2 SVGAGI come from the germline V gene. The V gene end was trimmed by 6 bases and the J gene end by 1 base; junction bases not matched to a gene: 8. The CDR3 sequence is 15 residues long. In DNA, the CDR3 is TGTGCCAGCAGAATATCAGGGGGGAGGAACACTGAAGCTTTCTTT. Translated, it gives CASRISGGRNTEAFF.

For the CDR3, the DNA is TGTGCCAGCAGCAAGACAGGGGTCGAGACCCAGTACTTC. The encoded protein is CASSKTGVETQYF. The chain has TRBV5-4 and TRBJ2-5, with 8 nucleotides matching TRBD1. CDR1 is SGHNT, CDR2 YYREEE, per germline (reference sequence). CDR3 size: 13 residues. V lost 4 bases, J lost 5 bases, and 4 bases stayed unmatched.

The CDR3 nucleotides are TGTGCCAGCAGTTCGGGACAGGGTGATATGTTCATTCAGTACTTC. Protein: CASSSGQGDMFIQYF. The chain has TRBV6-5 and TRBJ2-4, with 9 bases lining up with TRBD1. The junction had 10 bases not matched to a gene; V was cut back by 4 bases and J by 9 bases. CDR3 length equals 15 residues. Per germline, CDR1 MNHEY and CDR2 SVGAGI.

The chain has TRBV5-1 and TRBJ2-5; D might be TRBD1 (6 bases). V lost 0 bases, J lost 4 bases, and 7 bases lay in between. This CDR3 has 13 amino acids. CDR1 is SGHRS, CDR2 YFSETQ, per germline. The CDR3 reads CASSLGQVETQYF. CDR3 bases: TGCGCCAGCAGCTTGGGACAGGTAGAGACCCAGTACTTC.

The chain recombines TRBV7-2 with TRBJ2-3, with 10 bases aligning to TRBD1. In germline, CDR1 is SGHTA, CDR2 FQGNSA. The CDR3 is 13 residues long. V was pared by 6 bases and J by 3 bases, with 0 bases of the junction left unmatched. The CDR3 region has the DNA TGTGCCAGCAGGGACAGGGGGACAGATACGCAGTATTTT. It is translated as CASRDRGTDTQYF.

This clone was observed a few times. J is TRBJ2-3 and V is TRBV5-5, with D perhaps TRBD1 (6 bases). Germline V gene sequence: CDR1 SGHKS, CDR2 YYEKEE (reference sequence). V lost 4 bases and J lost 6, with 15 bases in between. The CDR3 runs to 14 residues. CDR3 in amino acids: CASSLRTVPDTQYF. Written as DNA, the CDR3 is TGTGCCAGCAGCCTTAGGACAGTCCCCGATACGCAGTATTTT. Supplemented by reference TRBV5-5 and TRBJ2-3, the full variable domain reads DAGVTQSPTHLIKTRGQQVTLRCSPISGHKSVSWYQQVLGQGPQFIFQYYEKEERGRGNFPDRFSARQFPNYSSELNVNALLLGDSALYLCASSLRTVPDTQYFGPGTRLTVL.

The chain has TRBV4-2 and TRBJ2-7; D is unclear. The CDR3 spans 17 residues. V was cut by 4 bases and J by 0 bases, with 19 bases left in between. Germline V gene data show CDR1 as LGHNA and CDR2 as YNFKEQ. CDR3 in amino acids: CASSPSSGYGSSYEQYF. CDR3 DNA: TGTGCCAGCAGCCCAAGCAGTGGTTACGGAAGCTCCTACGAGCAGTACTTC.